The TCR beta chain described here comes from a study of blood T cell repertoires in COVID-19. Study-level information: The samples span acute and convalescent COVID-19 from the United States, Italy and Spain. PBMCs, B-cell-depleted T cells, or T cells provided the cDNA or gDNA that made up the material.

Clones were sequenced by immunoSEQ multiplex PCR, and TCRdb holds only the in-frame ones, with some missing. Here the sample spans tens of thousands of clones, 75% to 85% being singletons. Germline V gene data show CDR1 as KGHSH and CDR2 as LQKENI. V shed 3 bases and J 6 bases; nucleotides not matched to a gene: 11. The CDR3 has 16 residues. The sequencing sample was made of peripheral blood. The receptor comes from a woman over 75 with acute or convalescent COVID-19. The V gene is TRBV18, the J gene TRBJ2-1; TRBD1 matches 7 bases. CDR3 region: CASSPKKTGMANEQFF. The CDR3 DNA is TGTGCCAGCTCACCCAAAAAGACAGGGATGGCCAATGAGCAGTTCTTC.